Listed below are T cell receptor beta chains from one sample, sequenced in a study of T-cell reconstitution after alpha-beta-depleted transplantation in children. TCRdb fed the PCR reads into MiXCR, producing one record per CDR3 protein. Among about 110,000 distinct CDR3 sequences, 10% were seen once, and the ten largest hold less than 35%. The material sequenced was PBMCs, taken before TCRalphabeta/CD19-depleted stem cell transplant. These receptors all stem from a boy between 2 and 10 years old with acute lymphoblastic leukemia, due to receive a stem cell transplant. Each CDR3 is given with its conserved first and last residue. Each record gives: J gene, D gene, clone size, V gene, CDR3 DNA, CDR3 protein. A D gene is named only where the DNA matches it firmly. Where a row states a size, it is once, few, many or the class of an expanded clone; other rows omit it.

TRBJ1-2,TRBD1,few,TRBV5-1,TGCGCCAGCAGCCGGGACAGGGAAGTACCTGGCTACACCTTC,CASSRDREVPGYTF
TRBJ1-2,TRBD1,few,TRBV7-6,TGTGCCAGCAGCTCGGGACAGGGGGAAGGCTACACCTTC,CASSSGQGEGYTF
TRBJ2-1,-,few,TRBV5-1,TGCGCCAGCACCGGGGTCAATGAGCAGTTCTTC,CASTGVNEQFF
TRBJ1-5,TRBD1,many,TRBV20-1,TGCAGTGCTAGTCAGGGGGCCAGGAATAGCAATCAGCCCCAGCATTTT,CSASQGARNSNQPQHF
TRBJ1-1,-,few,TRBV4-1,TGCGCCAGCAGCCCGATCCTAAAAATGAACACTGAAGCTTTCTTT,CASSPILKMNTEAFF
TRBJ2-7,TRBD2,many,TRBV6-1,TGTGCCAGCAGGAGACTAGCGGGAGTCCACCGGGAGCAGTACTTC,CASRRLAGVHREQYF
TRBJ2-5,-,few,TRBV24-1,TGTGCCACCAGTGATATGACAGGAGGGGAAGAGACCCAGTACTTC,CATSDMTGGEETQYF
TRBJ2-7,TRBD2,many,TRBV20-1,TGCAGTGCTAAAGGGACTAGCGGGAGTGGGGCCTACGAGCAGTACTTC,CSAKGTSGSGAYEQYF
TRBJ2-2,-,few,TRBV5-1,TGCGCCAGCAGCGCCGGCTGGGCGTCGAACACCGGGGAGCTGTTTTTT,CASSAGWASNTGELFF
TRBJ1-1,-,few,TRBV5-1,TGCGCCAGCAGCATCTCTGATCCGAACACTGAAGCTTTCTTT,CASSISDPNTEAFF
TRBJ2-2,-,-,TRBV7-2,TGTGCCAGCAGCTTAGCTACGACTCACACCCGGGCCGGGGAGCTGTTTTTT,CASSLATTHTRAGELFF
TRBJ1-6,-,-,TRBV15,TGTGCCACCAGCAGCTGGACACCTAATAATTCACCCCTCCACTTT,CATSSWTPNNSPLHF
TRBJ1-6,-,many,TRBV7-9,TGTGCCAGCAGCTTGCCGACGGCAGTCTATAATTCACCCCTCCACTTT,CASSLPTAVYNSPLHF
TRBJ2-2,-,-,TRBV2,TGTGCCAGCAGTGACCCGACCGTAGAGCTGTTTTTT,CASSDPTVELFF
TRBJ2-3,TRBD1,few,TRBV2,TGTGCCAGCACCGGGACAGGGTCAACAGATACGCAGTATTTT,CASTGTGSTDTQYF
TRBJ1-5,TRBD1,-,TRBV15,TGTGCCACCAGCAGCCCAGGGGGCGGAAAGCCCCAGCATTTT,CATSSPGGGKPQHF
TRBJ2-7,-,-,TRBV7-9,TGTGCCAGCAGCTCCCTTCCCGCCTACGAGCAGTACTTC,CASSSLPAYEQYF
TRBJ2-2,-,-,TRBV10-3,TGTGCCATCAGGCTATCTGGGGAGCTGTTTTTT,CAIRLSGELFF
TRBJ2-1,TRBD2,many,TRBV7-6,TGTGCCAGCAGCTTTCGCGGGAGTACCTCCTACAATGAGCAGTTCTTC,CASSFRGSTSYNEQFF
TRBJ1-1,-,few,TRBV15,TGTGCCACCAGCCCCGGGGGCGCTGAAGCTTTCTTT,CATSPGGAEAFF
TRBJ2-7,-,-,TRBV3-1,TGTGCCAGCAGCCAAGGCCATTACGAGCAGTACTTC,CASSQGHYEQYF
TRBJ1-2,-,-,TRBV5-1,TGCGCCAGCAGCTTGAGGGGAAGTAGCTATGGCTACACCTTC,CASSLRGSSYGYTF
TRBJ1-1,-,few,TRBV10-3,TGTGCCATCAGTGACAGTTTCAAGAACACTGAAGCTTTCTTT,CAISDSFKNTEAFF
TRBJ1-1,-,few,TRBV20-1,TGCAGTGCTACCCCGCGGGTGGTTGGGGAAGCTTTCTTT,CSATPRVVGEAFF
TRBJ2-3,TRBD2,many,TRBV5-1,TGCGCCAGCAGTGTACTAGCGGGAGGCACAGATACGCAGTATTTT,CASSVLAGGTDTQYF
TRBJ1-1,TRBD1,few,TRBV29-1,TGCAGCGTTGAAATGACGGCAGGGGGATTAGACACTGAAGCTTTCTTT,CSVEMTAGGLDTEAFF
TRBJ2-1,-,-,TRBV12-3/TRBV12-4,TGTGCCAGCAGTAGCGCGTCTACCTCCTACAATGAGCAGTTCTTC,CASSSASTSYNEQFF
TRBJ2-1,TRBD2,few,TRBV5-1,TGCGCCAGCAGCGGAAGAGCGGGAGCGCTTAACAATGAGCAGTTCTTC,CASSGRAGALNNEQFF
TRBJ2-1,-,-,TRBV4-1,TGCGCCAGCAGCCAAGTCCACACCCGTCGTGCGCAGTTCTTC,CASSQVHTRRAQFF
TRBJ1-5,-,many,TRBV5-1,TGCGCCAGCAGCTGGGACGCGTATAGCAATCAGCCCCAGCATTTT,CASSWDAYSNQPQHF
TRBJ2-5,TRBD1,few,TRBV10-3,TGTGCCATCAGTGAGGACAGGGGGCAAGAGACCCAGTACTTC,CAISEDRGQETQYF
TRBJ2-3,TRBD2,-,TRBV7-9,TGTGCCAGCAGCTTATTTACTAGCGACACAGATACGCAGTATTTT,CASSLFTSDTDTQYF
TRBJ2-3,-,many,TRBV5-1,TGCGCCAGCAGCAGAACAGGAGGGACCACAGATACGCAGTATTTT,CASSRTGGTTDTQYF
TRBJ2-4,-,-,TRBV15,TGTGCCACCAGCGTCCGTTGGGGGGGCGAGGCGAACATTCAGTACTTC,CATSVRWGGEANIQYF
TRBJ1-3,-,many,TRBV6-1,TGTGCCAGCAGTGAACGCAGGGGTCGAAACACCATATATTTT,CASSERRGRNTIYF
TRBJ2-1,-,-,TRBV27,TGTGCCAGCAGTTCCAACCTCAATGAGCAGTTCTTC,CASSSNLNEQFF
TRBJ2-1,-,many,TRBV6-1,TGTGCCAGCAGTCAACCTTCCGGCAATGAGCAGTTCTTC,CASSQPSGNEQFF
TRBJ2-1,TRBD1,-,TRBV2,TGTGCCAGCAGTGGGGGACAGATGAATGAGCAGTTCTTC,CASSGGQMNEQFF